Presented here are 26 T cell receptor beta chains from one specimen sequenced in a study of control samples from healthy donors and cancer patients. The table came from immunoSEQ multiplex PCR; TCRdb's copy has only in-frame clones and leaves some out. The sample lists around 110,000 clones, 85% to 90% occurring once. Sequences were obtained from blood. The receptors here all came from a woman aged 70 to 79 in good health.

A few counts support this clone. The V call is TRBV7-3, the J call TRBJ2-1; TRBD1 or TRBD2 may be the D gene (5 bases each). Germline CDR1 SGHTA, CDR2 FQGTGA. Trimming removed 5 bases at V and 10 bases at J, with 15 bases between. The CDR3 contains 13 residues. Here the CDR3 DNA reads TGTGCCAGCAGCCCTACCGGGACCCCAGAGCAGTTCTTC. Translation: CASSPTGTPEQFF. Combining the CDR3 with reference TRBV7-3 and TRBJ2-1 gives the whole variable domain GAGVSQTPSNKVTEKGKYVELRCDPISGHTALYWYRQSLGQGPEFLIYFQGTGAADDSGLPNDRFFAVRPEGSVSTLKIQRTERGDSAVYLCASSPTGTPEQFFGPGTRLTVL.

The CDR3 region is CATSPEQNRYEQYF. For the CDR3, the DNA is TGTGCCACGTCCCCGGAACAAAACCGCTACGAGCAGTACTTC. V usage is TRBV19 and J usage is TRBJ2-7; no definite D call. V gave up 10 bases and J gave up 3 bases, with 19 bases separating them. This CDR3 has 14 amino acids. Germline loops: CDR1 LNHDA, CDR2 SQIVND (reference sequence).

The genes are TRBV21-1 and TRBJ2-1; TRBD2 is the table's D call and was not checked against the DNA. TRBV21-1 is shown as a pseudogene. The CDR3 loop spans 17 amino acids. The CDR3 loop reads CASRKGRPDRGYNEQFF. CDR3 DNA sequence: TGTGCCAGCAGGAAGGGTAGGCCGGACCGGGGATACAATGAGCAGTTCTTC.

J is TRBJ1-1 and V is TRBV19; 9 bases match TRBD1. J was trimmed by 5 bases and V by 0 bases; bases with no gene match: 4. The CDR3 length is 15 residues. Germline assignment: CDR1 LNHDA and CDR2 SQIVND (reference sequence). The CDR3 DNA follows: TGTGCCAGTAGTATAGACGGACAGGGGTGGACTGAAGCTTTCTTT. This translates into CASSIDGQGWTEAFF. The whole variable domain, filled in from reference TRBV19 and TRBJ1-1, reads DGGITQSPKYLFRKEGQNVTLSCEQNLNHDAMYWYRQDPGQGLRLIYYSQIVNDFQKGDIAEGYSVSREKKESFPLTVTSAQKNPTAFYLCASSIDGQGWTEAFFGQGTRLTVV.

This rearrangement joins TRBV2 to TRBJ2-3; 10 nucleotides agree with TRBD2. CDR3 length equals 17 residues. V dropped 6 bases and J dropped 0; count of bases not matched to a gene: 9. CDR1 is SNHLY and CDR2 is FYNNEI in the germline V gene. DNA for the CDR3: TGTGCCAGCAGCAACCCTCTAGCGGGGGTTAGCACAGATACGCAGTATTTT. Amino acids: CASSNPLAGVSTDTQYF.

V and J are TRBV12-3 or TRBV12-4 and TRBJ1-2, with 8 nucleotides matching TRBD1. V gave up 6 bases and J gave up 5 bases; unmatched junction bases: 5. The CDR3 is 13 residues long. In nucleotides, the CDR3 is TGTGCCAGCAGAAGACAGGGGTTGTATGGCTACACCTTC. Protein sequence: CASRRQGLYGYTF.

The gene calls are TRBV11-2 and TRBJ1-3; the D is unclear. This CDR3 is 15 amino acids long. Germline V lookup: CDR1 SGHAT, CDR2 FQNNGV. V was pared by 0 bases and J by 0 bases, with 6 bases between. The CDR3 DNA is TGTGCCAGCAGCTTAGATGGACGCTCTGGAAACACCATATATTTT. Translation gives CASSLDGRSGNTIYF.

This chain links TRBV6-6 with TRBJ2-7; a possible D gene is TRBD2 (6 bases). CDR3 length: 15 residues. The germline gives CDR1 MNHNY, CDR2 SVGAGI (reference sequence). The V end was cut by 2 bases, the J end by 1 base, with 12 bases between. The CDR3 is CASSYGGVGSYEQYF. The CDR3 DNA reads TGTGCCAGCAGTTACGGAGGGGTCGGATCCTACGAGCAGTACTTC.

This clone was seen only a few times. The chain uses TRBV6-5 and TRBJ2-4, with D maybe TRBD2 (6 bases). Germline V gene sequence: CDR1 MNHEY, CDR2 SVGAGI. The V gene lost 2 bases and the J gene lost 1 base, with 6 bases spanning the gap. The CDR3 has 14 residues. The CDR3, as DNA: TGTGCCAGCAGTTACGGGGGGGCCAAAAACATTCAGTACTTC. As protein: CASSYGGAKNIQYF.

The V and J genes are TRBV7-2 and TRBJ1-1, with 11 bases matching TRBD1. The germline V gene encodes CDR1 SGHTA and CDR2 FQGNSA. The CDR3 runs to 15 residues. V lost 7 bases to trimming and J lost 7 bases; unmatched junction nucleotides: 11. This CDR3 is CASNGQGAEYGEAFF. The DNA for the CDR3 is TGTGCCAGCAACGGACAGGGGGCAGAGTATGGTGAAGCTTTCTTT.

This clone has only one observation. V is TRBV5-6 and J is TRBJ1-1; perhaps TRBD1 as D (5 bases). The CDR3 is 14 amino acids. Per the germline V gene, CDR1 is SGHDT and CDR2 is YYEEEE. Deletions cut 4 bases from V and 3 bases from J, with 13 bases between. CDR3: CASSLWGVYTEAFF. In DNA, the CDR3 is TGTGCCAGCAGCCTTTGGGGGGTGTACACTGAAGCTTTCTTT. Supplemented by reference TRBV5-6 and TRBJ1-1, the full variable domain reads DAGVTQSPTHLIKTRGQQVTLRCSPKSGHDTVSWYQQALGQGPQFIFQYYEEEERQRGNFPDRFSGHQFPNYSSELNVNALLLGDSALYLCASSLWGVYTEAFFGQGTRLTVV.

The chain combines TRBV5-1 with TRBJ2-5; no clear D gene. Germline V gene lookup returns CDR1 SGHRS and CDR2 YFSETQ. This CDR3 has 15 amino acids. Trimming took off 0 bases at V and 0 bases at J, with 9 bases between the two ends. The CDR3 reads CASSLGTSNQETQYF. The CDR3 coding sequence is TGCGCCAGCAGCTTGGGTACGAGTAACCAAGAGACCCAGTACTTC.

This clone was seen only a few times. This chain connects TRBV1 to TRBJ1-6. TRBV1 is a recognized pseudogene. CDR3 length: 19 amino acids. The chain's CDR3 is CTSSQAPGGRNSYNSPLHF. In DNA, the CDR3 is TGCACCAGCAGCCAAGCGCCGGGGGGGCGAAACTCCTATAATTCACCCCTCCACTTT.

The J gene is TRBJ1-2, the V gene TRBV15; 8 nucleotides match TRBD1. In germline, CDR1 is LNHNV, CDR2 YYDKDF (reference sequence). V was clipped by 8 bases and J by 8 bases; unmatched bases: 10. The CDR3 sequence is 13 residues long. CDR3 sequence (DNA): TGTGCCACCCGTCGGACAGGGACTTCAGGCTACACCTTC. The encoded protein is CATRRTGTSGYTF.

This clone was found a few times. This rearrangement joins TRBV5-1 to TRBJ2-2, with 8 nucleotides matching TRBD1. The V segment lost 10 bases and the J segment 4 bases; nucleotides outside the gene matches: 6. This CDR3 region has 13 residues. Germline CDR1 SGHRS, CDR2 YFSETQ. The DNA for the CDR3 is TGCGCCTCCTCCGGGACAGGCACCGGGGAGCTGTTTTTT. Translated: CASSGTGTGELFF.

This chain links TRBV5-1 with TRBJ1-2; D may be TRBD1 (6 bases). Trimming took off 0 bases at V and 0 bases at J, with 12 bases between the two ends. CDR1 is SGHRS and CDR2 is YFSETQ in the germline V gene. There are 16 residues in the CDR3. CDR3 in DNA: TGCGCCAGCAGCTTGGCCGGGGGGCCCACTAACTATGGCTACACCTTC. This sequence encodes CASSLAGGPTNYGYTF.

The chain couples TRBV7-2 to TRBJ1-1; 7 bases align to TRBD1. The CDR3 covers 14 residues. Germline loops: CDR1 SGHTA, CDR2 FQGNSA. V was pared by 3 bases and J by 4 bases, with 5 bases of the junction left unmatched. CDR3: CASSLDRSFTEAFF. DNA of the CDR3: TGTGCCAGCAGCTTGGACAGGAGTTTCACTGAAGCTTTCTTT.

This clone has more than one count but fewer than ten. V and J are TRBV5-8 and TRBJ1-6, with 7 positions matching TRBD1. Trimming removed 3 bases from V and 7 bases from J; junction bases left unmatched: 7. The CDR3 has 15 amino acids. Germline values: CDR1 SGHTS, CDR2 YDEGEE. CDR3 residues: CASSSGGALNSPLHF. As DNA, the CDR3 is TGTGCCAGCAGCTCAGGGGGAGCCTTAAATTCACCCCTCCACTTT. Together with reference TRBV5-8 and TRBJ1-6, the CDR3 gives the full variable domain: EAGVTQSPTHLIKTRGQQATLRCSPISGHTSVYWYQQALGLGLQFLLWYDEGEERNRGNFPPRFSGRQFPNYSSELNVNALELEDSALYLCASSSGGALNSPLHFGNGTRLTVT.

The CDR3 nucleotides are TGTGCCAGCAGCCTCGACAGGGAAAGGTACGAGCAGTACTTC. Translated: CASSLDRERYEQYF. The chain links TRBV21-1 to TRBJ2-7; the table's D call, TRBD1, was not checked against the DNA. TRBV21-1 represents a pseudogene. The CDR3 extends over 14 amino acids.

The CDR3 here is CASSPGGAQETQYF. The CDR3 coding sequence is TGTGCCAGCAGCCCCGGGGGGGCCCAAGAGACCCAGTACTTC. The chain links TRBV7-3 to TRBJ2-5, with TRBD2 identical over 8 bases. V dropped 5 bases and J dropped 1; count of bases not matched to a gene: 3. The CDR3 runs 14 residues. The V gene's germline CDR1 is SGHTA and CDR2 FQGTGA.

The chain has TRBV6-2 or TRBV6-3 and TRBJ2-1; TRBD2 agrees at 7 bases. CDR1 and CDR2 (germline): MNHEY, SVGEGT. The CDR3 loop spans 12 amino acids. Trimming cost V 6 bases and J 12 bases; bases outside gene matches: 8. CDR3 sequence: CASSQRTSGQFF. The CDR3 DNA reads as TGTGCCAGCAGCCAGAGGACTAGTGGGCAGTTCTTC.

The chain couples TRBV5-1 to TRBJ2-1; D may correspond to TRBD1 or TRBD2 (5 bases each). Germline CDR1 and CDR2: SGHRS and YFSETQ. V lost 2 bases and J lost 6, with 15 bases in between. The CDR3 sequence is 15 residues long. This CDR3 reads CASSFGAGALNEQFF. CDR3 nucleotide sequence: TGCGCCAGCAGCTTCGGGGCCGGGGCCCTCAATGAGCAGTTCTTC.

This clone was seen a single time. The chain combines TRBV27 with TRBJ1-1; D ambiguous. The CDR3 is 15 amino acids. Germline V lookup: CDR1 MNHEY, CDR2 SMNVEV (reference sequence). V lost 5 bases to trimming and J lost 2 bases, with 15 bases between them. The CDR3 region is CASSPFWAANTEAFF. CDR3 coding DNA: TGTGCCAGCAGTCCTTTCTGGGCAGCAAACACTGAAGCTTTCTTT.

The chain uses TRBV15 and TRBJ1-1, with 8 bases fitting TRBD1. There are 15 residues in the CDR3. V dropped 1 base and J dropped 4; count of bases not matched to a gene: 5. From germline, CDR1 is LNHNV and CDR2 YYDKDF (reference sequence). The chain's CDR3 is CATSRGAGGVTEAFF. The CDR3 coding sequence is TGTGCCACCAGCAGAGGGGCAGGGGGCGTCACTGAAGCTTTCTTT. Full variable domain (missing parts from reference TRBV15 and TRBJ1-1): DAMVIQNPRYQVTQFGKPVTLSCSQTLNHNVMYWYQQKSSQAPKLLFHYYDKDFNNEADTPDNFQSRRPNTSFCFLDIRSPGLGDTAMYLCATSRGAGGVTEAFFGQGTRLTVV.

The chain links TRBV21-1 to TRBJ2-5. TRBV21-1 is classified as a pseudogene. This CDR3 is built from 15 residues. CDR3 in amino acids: CASSKRVPRQETQYF. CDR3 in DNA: TGTGCCAGCAGCAAAAGGGTCCCCCGCCAAGAGACCCAGTACTTC.

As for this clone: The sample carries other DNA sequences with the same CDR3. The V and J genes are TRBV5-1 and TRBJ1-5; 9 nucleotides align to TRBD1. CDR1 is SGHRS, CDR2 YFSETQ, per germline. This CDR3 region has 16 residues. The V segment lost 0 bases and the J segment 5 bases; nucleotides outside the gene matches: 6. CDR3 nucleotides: TGCGCCAGCAGCTTGGGGGAGACAGGGGGTGATCAGCCCCAGCATTTT. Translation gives CASSLGETGGDQPQHF.